This entry concerns a single T cell receptor (beta chain). The CDR3 extends over 14 amino acids. Deletions cut 2 bases from V and 9 bases from J, with 11 bases between. Germline V gives CDR1 SGHNT, CDR2 YENEEA. The data were produced by immunoSEQ multiplex PCR, yet TCRdb's version contains in-frame clones alone and is incomplete. The profile shows 150,000 to 200,000 clones, roughly 89% of them singletons. The entry originates in a study of control samples from healthy donors and cancer patients. This sequence was found in a woman in her 30s in good health. What was sequenced was blood. The V gene is TRBV11-3, the J gene TRBJ1-6; D not certain. CDR3: CASSLSGIPSPLHF. CDR3 coding DNA: TGTGCCAGCAGCTTATCCGGAATCCCTTCACCCCTCCACTTT.